This TCR beta chain was recovered during a study of T cell repertoires in cytomegalovirus infection. Across the whole study: Matching HLA type and CMV infection were both indicated by public TCR beta signatures. Study-wide results and caveats: Frequencies of public TCR beta families were cumulated, and this identified carriers of CMV plus the relevant HLA. The response measured ex vivo was dominated by TCR beta clonotypes (HLA-C-restricted and CMV-specific).

V trimming: 7 bases; J trimming: 8 bases; junction bases outside the gene matches: 7. The CDR3 is 13 amino acids. Germline values: CDR1 ENHRY, CDR2 SYGVKD. TCRdb analysed the reads with MiXCR anew, one entry per CDR3 protein. Of about 310,000 distinct CDR3 sequences listed, about a sixth are singletons. To note about this clonotype: The antigen remains unidentified.

The chain is built from TRBV10-3 and TRBJ1-4, with TRBD1 matching over 7 bases. The receptor was derived from a human donor in good health (CMV status not recorded). Some clones in this sample may be carry-over from other donors' samples. The sample consisted of PBMCs. This CDR3 is CAIMDRTREKLFF. The CDR3 DNA reads TGTGCCATCATGGACAGGACGCGGGAAAAACTGTTTTTT.